A selection of T cell receptor beta chains follows, all from one sample in a study of blood T cell repertoires in COVID-19. Generated by immunoSEQ multiplex PCR, the TCRdb table keeps only in-frame clones and is missing some. The sample has 130,000 or so clones, 75% to 90% seen once; the top ten hold about 18%. Sequencing used PBMCs or T cells enriched from blood (not recorded which). Every receptor here comes from a man aged 25 to 40 who had recovered from COVID-19. The CDR3 runs from the conserved cysteine through the conserved F or W. D genes are given only for firm matches. Expanded clones are given a class, and other clones once, few, many or no size at all.

-	TRBV5-4	TRBD2	TRBJ2-1	CASSPGTSGSQAYNEQFF	TGTGCCAGCAGCCCCGGGACTAGCGGGAGTCAGGCCTACAATGAGCAGTTCTTC
-	TRBV7-2	TRBD2	TRBJ2-2	CASSTGLAGTGELFF	TGTGCCAGCAGCACAGGACTAGCGGGCACCGGGGAGCTGTTTTTT
-	TRBV15	-	TRBJ2-1	CATSSIRGNEQFF	TGTGCCACCAGCAGCATACGAGGGAATGAGCAGTTCTTC
-	TRBV29-1	TRBD1	TRBJ1-2	CSVEDGQGQLYGYTF	TGCAGCGTTGAAGATGGGCAGGGACAGCTCTATGGCTACACCTTC
-	TRBV18	TRBD1	TRBJ2-3	CASSPTGGGTDTQYF	TGTGCCAGCTCACCGACAGGGGGTGGCACAGATACGCAGTATTTT
-	TRBV9	-	TRBJ1-1	CASSVVNPGNTEAFF	TGTGCCAGCAGCGTAGTAAATCCGGGGAACACTGAAGCTTTCTTT
-	TRBV11-2	TRBD1	TRBJ2-2	CASSDRDRNTGELFF	TGTGCCAGCAGCGACAGGGATAGGAACACCGGGGAGCTGTTTTTT
-	TRBV5-5	-	TRBJ2-7	CASSLGRSSYEQYF	TGTGCCAGCAGCTTGGGACGGAGCTCCTACGAGCAGTACTTC
few	TRBV5-6	-	TRBJ1-1	CASSLGRSAEAFF	TGTGCCAGCAGCTTGGGTCGTTCCGCTGAAGCTTTCTTT
-	TRBV27	TRBD2	TRBJ2-2	CASSPLWRGRAGELFF	TGTGCCAGCAGTCCCCTCTGGCGGGGGAGGGCCGGGGAGCTGTTTTTT
-	TRBV9	TRBD1	TRBJ1-5	CASSPGTGGQPQHF	TGTGCCAGCAGCCCCGGGACAGGGGGTCAGCCCCAGCATTTT
-	TRBV5-1	TRBD1	TRBJ1-3	CASSEDRTASGNTIYF	TGCGCCAGCAGCGAGGACAGGACTGCATCAGGAAACACCATATATTTT
few	TRBV6-5	TRBD1	TRBJ1-3	CASSYTGTVSGNTIYF	TGTGCCAGCAGTTATACCGGGACAGTCTCTGGAAACACCATATATTTT
-	TRBV28	TRBD2	TRBJ2-3	CASMSGGNTDTQYF	TGTGCCAGCATGAGCGGGGGAAACACAGATACGCAGTATTTT
-	TRBV18	TRBD1	TRBJ2-4	CASSPGQGAWGQYF	TGTGCCAGCTCACCGGGACAGGGAGCTTGGGGCCAGTACTTC
-	TRBV6-5	TRBD1	TRBJ1-2	CASSYSMTGAESYTF	TGTGCCAGCAGTTACTCGATGACAGGGGCAGAGAGCTACACCTTC
-	TRBV20-1	TRBD2	TRBJ2-6	CSASGTSSLSGANVLTF	TGCAGTGCTAGTGGGACTAGCTCCCTCTCTGGGGCCAACGTCCTGACTTTC
-	TRBV7-8	-	TRBJ1-3	CASSLSPAGGNTIYF	TGTGCCAGCAGCTTAAGCCCCGCGGGAGGAAACACCATATATTTT
-	TRBV28	TRBD1	TRBJ2-6	CASSPPGTAGVNVLTF	TGTGCCAGCAGTCCGCCGGGGACAGCTGGGGTCAACGTCCTGACTTTC
once	TRBV3-1/TRBV3-2	TRBD1	TRBJ1-6	CASSQASQGLGSPLHF	TGTGCCAGCAGCCAAGCCTCACAGGGGCTTGGATCACCCCTCCACTTT
-	TRBV6-5	TRBD2	TRBJ2-7	CASSYGVAGAYEQYF	TGTGCCAGCAGTTACGGGGTAGCGGGGGCCTACGAGCAGTACTTC
-	TRBV5-1	TRBD1	TRBJ2-7	CASSLVSTGGYEQYF	TGCGCCAGCAGCTTGGTTTCGACAGGGGGGTACGAGCAGTACTTC
-	TRBV18	TRBD1	TRBJ1-2	CASSAPGTGTEGYTF	TGTGCCAGCTCCGCCCCCGGGACAGGGACAGAAGGCTACACCTTC
-	TRBV9	TRBD1	TRBJ2-1	CASSGQGLNEQFF	TGTGCCAGCAGCGGACAGGGATTGAATGAGCAGTTCTTC
-	TRBV10-1	TRBD1	TRBJ2-1	CASSELGGQGSYNEQFF	TGCGCCAGCAGTGAGCTAGGGGGACAGGGCTCCTACAATGAGCAGTTCTTC